This section outlines one T cell receptor beta chain sequence together with its context. The authors extracted at least 5 micrograms of total RNA per sample. This specimen belongs to a study of blood T cells in healthy people across ages. Looked up from germline, CDR1 is LGHDT and CDR2 is YNNKEL (reference sequence). With 0 bases removed from V and 4 bases from J, the gap between germline ends came to 17 bases. This CDR3 comprises 17 residues. A sample-barcoded 5' primer and a J-beta primer mix were used in a second PCR of roughly 7 to 12 cycles. TCRdb recomputed calls from the 5' RACE reads with MiXCR, one row per CDR3 protein. In the table there are roughly 790,000 distinct CDR3 sequences, around 46% of which are singletons.

This sequence joins TRBV3-1 and TRBJ2-3; D tentatively fits TRBD1 or TRBD2 (6 bases each). The clonotype comes from a woman aged 55-75 years in good health. Sequencing was done on a sample of blood. The CDR3 DNA reads TGTGCCAGCAGCCAAGATCTCGCCAGGGGAGGTGCAGATACGCAGTATTTT. This gives the protein CASSQDLARGGADTQYF.